The sequence of this T cell receptor beta chain was determined in a study of cytomegalovirus exposure and HLA in healthy donors. The CDR3 loop spans 16 amino acids. Losses at the gene ends were 0 bases for V and 1 base for J; bases not matched to a gene: 6. From germline, CDR1 is SGHRS and CDR2 YFSETQ. Likely unrecorded immune exposures existed in these nominally healthy donors. 13 Jbeta primers and 60 Vbeta primers were used for the PCR. Original methodology: It was a later analysis that counted around 85 million unique TCR beta chains, of which some 12 million were shared. The assay was immunoSEQ multiplex PCR, and TCRdb's table has in-frame clones only and misses some. V and J calls and clone size are those listed in that table; D and trimming were worked out from the DNA. The sample carries around 150,000 clones, around 82% recorded once.

Sequencing was carried out using PBMCs. The TCR originated in a man aged 35-49 years in good health and CMV-seropositive. This chain links TRBV5-1 with TRBJ2-5, with TRBD2 matching over 7 bases. CDR3 DNA sequence: TGCGCCAGCAGCTTGGGGACTAGTATCTTCCAAGAGACCCAGTACTTC. This sequence encodes CASSLGTSIFQETQYF.